This TCR beta chain came from a study of blood T cell repertoires in COVID-19. For the study at large: COVID-19 samples collected from the United States, Italy and Spain covered acute and convalescent phases. PBMCs, B-cell-depleted T cells, or T cells provided the cDNA or gDNA that made up the material.

In Seattle, patients joined the study during active infection and were tracked longitudinally. The trim removed 3 bases at V and 3 bases at J, leaving 2 bases unmatched. This CDR3 region has 14 residues. CDR1 and CDR2 from the germline V gene are SGHKS and YYEKEE (reference sequence). Methods used by the authors: Reference gene primer amplification gave nucleated cell count estimates. Assay: immunoSEQ multiplex PCR; the TCRdb copy retains only in-frame clones and omits some. The V and J calls and clone size come from that table; D and trimming were worked out from the DNA. The top ten clones hold just over 7% of a sample with 380,000 or so clones, approximately 86% of them seen once.

This receptor was taken from a woman in her sixties with COVID-19, enrolled during active disease. The sample was peripheral blood. The gene calls are TRBV5-5 and TRBJ1-4, with 7 nucleotides matching TRBD1. The CDR3 bases are TGTGCCAGCAGCTCGGGACAGCCTAATGAAAAACTGTTTTTT. It is translated as CASSSGQPNEKLFF.